These 30 T cell receptor beta chains share one sample of origin, sequenced in a study of CD8 T cells in ankylosing spondylitis (dated by TCRdb to about 2017). Library preparation was by 5' RACE. Sequencing was performed on an Illumina HiSeq 2500. TCRdb cleaned the public reads at Q25 with fastp, built clones with MiXCR and kept in-frame beta chains. Every entry covers one CDR3 protein and lists the most common genes and DNA from its rows. In all, the sample holds more than 600,000 distinct CDR3 sequences, and under 20% of those were seen once. In total, the top ten clones hold around 19% of the sample. The full study reports these points: Blood from ankylosing spondylitis patients appeared to be characterized by a TCR beta motif composed of under 10 highly homologous amino acid variants.

Their antigen targets remain unknown. The sample taken for sequencing was blood, either unsorted or a sorted T cell fraction (not recorded which). The receptors here all came from a male donor with ankylosing spondylitis.

This clonotype was counted a single time. The chain combines TRBV12-3 or TRBV12-4 with TRBJ2-1, with a weak D call TRBD1 (5 bases). V lost 4 bases and J 0 bases, leaving 19 bases between the germline ends. This CDR3 is built from 18 residues. CDR3 sequence reads: CASSSSTYRISSYNEQFF. CDR3 sequence (DNA): TGTGCCAGCAGTTCCTCAACCTACAGGATCTCCTCCTACAATGAGCAGTTCTTC.

The chain uses TRBV5-1 and TRBJ1-2; D unclear. Trimming took 0 bases from V and 6 from J, leaving 12 bases between them. The CDR3 runs to 14 residues. Germline CDR1 SGHRS, CDR2 YFSETQ. In DNA, the CDR3 is TGCGCCAGCAGCTTGGCGGACGGGGTTGATGGCTACACCTTC. It specifies CASSLADGVDGYTF.

The rearrangement uses TRBV7-8 and TRBJ2-2, with D hard to call. In germline, CDR1 is SGHVS, CDR2 FQNEAQ. Between the trimmed V and J ends, which lost 1 base and 3 bases, there was a span of 6 bases. The CDR3 is made up of 14 amino acids. The CDR3 nucleotides are TGTGCCAGCAGCTTAGTGGCCGACACCGGGGAGCTGTTTTTT. Amino acid sequence: CASSLVADTGELFF.

The chain carries TRBV12-3 or TRBV12-4 and TRBJ1-2; 8 positions agree with TRBD1. This CDR3 region has 19 residues. V shed 3 bases, J shed 7 bases, and the junction held 22 bases outside the gene matches. The CDR3 DNA is TGTGCCAGCAGTTTCATACGCAGGGGGCTGGCGGTAGCGGCGTCTGGCTACACCTTC. Its translation: CASSFIRRGLAVAASGYTF.

The rearrangement joins TRBV10-3 to TRBJ1-6, with D possibly matching TRBD1 (6 bases). The CDR3 spans 15 residues. The germline CDR1 and CDR2 sequences are ENHRY and SYGVKD. Trimming took off 0 bases at V and 8 bases at J, with 11 bases between the two ends. The CDR3 sequence: CAISESGTGYSPLHF. CDR3 coding DNA: TGTGCCATCAGTGAGTCCGGCACAGGGTATTCACCCCTCCACTTT.

V gene TRBV10-3 combines with J gene TRBJ2-3; perhaps TRBD2 as D (5 bases). The CDR3 is made up of 16 amino acids. V was pared by 3 bases and J by 2 bases, with 15 bases between. The germline V gene encodes CDR1 ENHRY and CDR2 SYGVKD. In DNA form, the CDR3 reads TGTGCCATCAGTGACCTTCCCAGCGGATCCACAGATACGCAGTATTTT. Amino acid sequence: CAISDLPSGSTDTQYF.

The chain recombines TRBV4-2 with TRBJ1-1; 9 nucleotides align to TRBD1. The CDR3 length is 16 residues. V lost 1 base, J lost 0 bases, and 3 bases stayed unmatched. Germline CDR1 and CDR2: LGHNA and YNFKEQ. CDR3 sequence (DNA): TGTGCCAGCAGCCAAGGGACAGGGGATTTGAACACTGAAGCTTTCTTT. This sequence encodes CASSQGTGDLNTEAFF.

This clonotype was observed a handful of times. This sequence joins TRBV12-3 or TRBV12-4 and TRBJ1-3, with TRBD1 as a possible D gene (5 bases). The ends were cut back, 6 bases at V and 5 bases at J, with 14 bases in the middle. The CDR3 contains 14 residues. The CDR3 nucleotides read TGTGCCAGCAGAAAGAGGGACCCCCGAAACACCATATATTTT. This gives the protein CASRKRDPRNTIYF.

This rearrangement joins TRBV20-1 to TRBJ1-5; no clear D. Trimming took off 3 bases at V and 5 bases at J, with 11 bases between the two ends. Germline lookup yields CDR1 DFQATT and CDR2 SNEGSKA (reference sequence). The CDR3 covers 13 residues. The CDR3 sequence is CSASSGIDQPQHF. The CDR3 bases are TGCAGTGCTAGTTCGGGAATCGATCAGCCCCAGCATTTT.

There are a few counts of this clonotype. The chain carries TRBV10-2 and TRBJ2-6; D gene unclear. Per germline, CDR1 WSHSY and CDR2 SAAADI. Trimming shortened V by 1 base and J by 4 bases, and 14 bases separated the two germline ends. This CDR3 region has 17 residues. The CDR3 sequence: CASSEYGPSKGANVLTF. In nucleotides, the CDR3 is TGCGCCAGCAGTGAGTATGGACCCTCCAAGGGGGCCAACGTCCTGACTTTC.

The rearrangement links TRBV4-3 to TRBJ2-7; D could derive from TRBD1 or TRBD2 (5 bases each). The V and J ends lost 0 bases and 0 bases respectively, with 12 bases between them. This CDR3 region has 16 residues. CDR1 is LGHNA and CDR2 is YSLEER in the germline V gene. Here the CDR3 DNA reads TGCGCCAGCAGCCAAGACACCGGGACCGCCTCCTACGAGCAGTACTTC. Protein product: CASSQDTGTASYEQYF.

The V call is TRBV12-3 or TRBV12-4, the J call TRBJ2-2; possibly TRBD1 or TRBD2 for D (5 bases each). The CDR3 totals 16 residues. Trimming shortened V by 6 bases and J by 7 bases, and 21 bases separated the two germline ends. CDR3 amino acids: CASRWGPGNRGGELFF. The CDR3 region has the DNA TGTGCCAGCAGATGGGGCCCGGGCAACCGGGGCGGGGAGCTGTTTTTT.

The chain is built from TRBV29-1 and TRBJ1-2; D might be TRBD1 (5 bases). V shed 4 bases and J shed 9 bases, with 12 bases lying between them. CDR1 and CDR2 (germline): SQVTM, ANQGSEA. There are 11 residues in the CDR3. CDR3 in amino acids: CSVGSDSRYTF. The CDR3 DNA reads TGCAGCGTTGGCTCCGACAGTCGCTACACCTTC.

This clonotype was counted a few times. V usage is TRBV5-1 and J usage is TRBJ1-1; no reliable D call. V lost 2 bases and J 1 base, leaving 12 bases between the germline ends. The CDR3 covers 15 residues. The V gene's germline CDR1 is SGHRS and CDR2 YFSETQ. The CDR3 sequence: CASSFTGSENTEAFF. DNA for the CDR3: TGCGCCAGCAGCTTTACCGGGAGCGAGAACACTGAAGCTTTCTTT.

This clonotype came up a few times. One end of the junction does not line up with germline, which may come from a read error. V is TRBV5-1 and J is TRBJ2-3; D might be TRBD2 (5 bases). CDR1 and CDR2 from the germline V gene are SGHRS and YFSETQ. This CDR3 has 15 amino acids. The CDR3 sequence is CASSLDWTSTDTQYF. The CDR3 DNA sequence: TGCGCCAGCAGTTTGGATTGGACTAGCACAGATACGCAGTATTTT.

The rearrangement links TRBV4-1 to TRBJ2-5; 7 nucleotides line up with TRBD1. V trimming: 0 bases; J trimming: 9 bases; junction bases outside the gene matches: 7. The germline CDR1 and CDR2 sequences are MGHRA and YSYEKL. This CDR3 has 14 residues. The CDR3 here is CASSQDNRGTSQYF. For the CDR3, the DNA is TGCGCCAGCAGCCAAGATAACAGGGGAACGTCCCAGTACTTC.

The rearrangement joins TRBV12-3 or TRBV12-4 to TRBJ2-1, with 7 bases lining up with TRBD2. V lost 6 bases and J lost 3; bases outside the gene matches: 14. This CDR3 is built from 17 residues. The CDR3 reads CASRGRLAGEVYNEQFF. CDR3 nucleotide sequence: TGTGCCAGCAGGGGAAGACTAGCCGGCGAGGTCTACAATGAGCAGTTCTTC.

This clonotype occurred a few times. The chain combines TRBV7-6 with TRBJ2-3; D gene unclear. V lost 4 bases and J 7 bases, leaving 15 bases between the germline ends. This CDR3 spans 14 amino acids. The germline V gene encodes CDR1 SGHVS and CDR2 FNYEAQ. The CDR3 spells CASSSATGKYTQYF. The CDR3 DNA follows: TGTGCCAGCAGCTCCGCTACTGGGAAATATACGCAGTATTTT.

This sequence joins TRBV5-6 and TRBJ2-1; 9 positions match TRBD1. CDR1 is SGHDT and CDR2 is YYEEEE in the germline V gene. The CDR3 consists of 17 residues. The V and J ends lost 4 bases and 3 bases, in that order; junction bases with no gene match: 11. CDR3 DNA sequence: TGTGCCAGCAGCCCCAAAGGAGGGGGACAGGGCTACAATGAGCAGTTCTTC. Protein product: CASSPKGGGQGYNEQFF.

This clonotype was picked up a small number of times. The chain uses TRBV20-1 and TRBJ2-3, with a tentative D call TRBD2 (6 bases). V was clipped by 2 bases and J by 3 bases, with 21 bases between them. The germline CDR1 and CDR2 sequences are DFQATT and SNEGSKA (reference sequence). CDR3 size: 17 residues. The chain's CDR3 is CSARSAGQGGRTDTQYF. CDR3 DNA sequence: TGCAGTGCTAGATCAGCAGGGCAGGGAGGAAGGACAGATACGCAGTATTTT.

This clonotype was seen repeatedly, ten times or more. The chain has TRBV3-1 and TRBJ2-2; no firm D call. Germline CDR1 reads LGHDT; CDR2 reads YNNKEL (reference sequence). Trimming took 1 base from V and 3 from J, leaving 9 bases between them. The CDR3 runs 15 residues. CDR3 in DNA: TGTGCCAGCAGCCAAGCCGGGTTAGACACCGGGGAGCTGTTTTTT. Translated: CASSQAGLDTGELFF.

This clonotype has only a few counts. This chain links TRBV29-1 with TRBJ1-5; D gene uncertain. The V gene's germline CDR1 is SQVTM and CDR2 ANQGSEA. With 4 bases removed from V and 5 bases from J, the gap between germline ends came to 12 bases. The CDR3 extends over 13 amino acids. CDR3 protein: CSVAPTRYQPQHF. In nucleotides, the CDR3 is TGCAGCGTTGCCCCGACACGCTATCAGCCCCAGCATTTT.

Only a few counts were recorded for this clonotype. The chain couples TRBV7-6 to TRBJ2-7; D remains unclear. V lost 1 base to trimming and J lost 6 bases, with 10 bases between them. Germline CDR1 reads SGHVS; CDR2 reads FNYEAQ. CDR3 length: 13 amino acids. CDR3 in DNA: TGTGCCAGCAGCTTAGAACGTCTGGGCGAGCAGTACTTC. The encoded protein is CASSLERLGEQYF.

This clonotype was detected ten times or more. The V gene is TRBV12-3 or TRBV12-4, the J gene TRBJ2-6, with D possibly TRBD1 on 5 matching bases. Deletions cut 6 bases from V and 0 bases from J, with 12 bases between. The CDR3 is 16 amino acids. The CDR3 sequence: CASSTRQSSGANVLTF. The CDR3 nucleotides are TGTGCCAGCAGCACTCGACAGAGCTCTGGGGCCAACGTCCTGACTTTC.

This clonotype was observed a handful of times. The chain is built from TRBV3-1 and TRBJ2-3, with a tentative D call TRBD2 (5 bases). CDR3 length: 13 amino acids. Trimming stripped 2 bases from V and 6 bases from J, with 9 bases between. CDR1 is LGHDT, CDR2 YNNKEL, per germline (reference sequence). The CDR3 nucleotides read TGTGCCAGCAGCCAAAGACGGAGGGATACGCAGTATTTT. Protein: CASSQRRRDTQYF.

The chain combines TRBV10-3 with TRBJ2-7; D uncertain. This CDR3 spans 12 amino acids. V was pared by 1 base and J by 1 base, with 2 bases between. Germline values: CDR1 ENHRY, CDR2 SYGVKD. CDR3 bases: TGTGCCATCAGTGAGTTATCCTACGAGCAGTACTTC. Encoded protein: CAISELSYEQYF.

There are a few counts of this clonotype. The genes are TRBV20-1 and TRBJ1-2; D is unresolved. The CDR3 extends over 14 amino acids. Trimming left V 6 bases short and J 0 bases short, with 14 bases between. Germline values: CDR1 DFQATT, CDR2 SNEGSKA (reference sequence). CDR3 nucleotide sequence: TGCAGTGCCCCGTCAGGATGGACTAACTATGGCTACACCTTC. The encoded protein is CSAPSGWTNYGYTF.

This chain uses TRBV6-2 or TRBV6-3 with TRBJ2-1; 8 bases are a match to TRBD2. The V gene's germline CDR1 is MNHEY and CDR2 SVGEGT. The V and J ends lost 7 bases and 5 bases, in that order; junction bases with no gene match: 10. The CDR3 spans 15 residues. CDR3 in DNA: TGTGCCAGCAACTCACCGGGACTAGTAAACAATGAGCAGTTCTTC. Protein: CASNSPGLVNNEQFF.

In this sample, this clonotype turned up a few times. The chain combines TRBV19 with TRBJ1-1; D is ambiguous. CDR1 is LNHDA, CDR2 SQIVND, per germline (reference sequence). V lost 3 bases and J lost 4, with 6 bases in between. There are 12 residues in the CDR3. The CDR3 is CASSIGFTEAFF. The DNA of the CDR3 is TGTGCCAGTAGTATCGGCTTCACTGAAGCTTTCTTT.

Only a few counts were recorded for this clonotype. The chain carries TRBV4-3 and TRBJ2-1, with D hard to call. V was clipped by 0 bases and J by 4 bases, with 10 bases between them. Germline assignment: CDR1 LGHNA and CDR2 YSLEER. The CDR3 is 15 residues long. The CDR3 coding sequence is TGCGCCAGCAGCCAAGATTACGGGTCTTACAATGAGCAGTTCTTC. Translating it yields CASSQDYGSYNEQFF.